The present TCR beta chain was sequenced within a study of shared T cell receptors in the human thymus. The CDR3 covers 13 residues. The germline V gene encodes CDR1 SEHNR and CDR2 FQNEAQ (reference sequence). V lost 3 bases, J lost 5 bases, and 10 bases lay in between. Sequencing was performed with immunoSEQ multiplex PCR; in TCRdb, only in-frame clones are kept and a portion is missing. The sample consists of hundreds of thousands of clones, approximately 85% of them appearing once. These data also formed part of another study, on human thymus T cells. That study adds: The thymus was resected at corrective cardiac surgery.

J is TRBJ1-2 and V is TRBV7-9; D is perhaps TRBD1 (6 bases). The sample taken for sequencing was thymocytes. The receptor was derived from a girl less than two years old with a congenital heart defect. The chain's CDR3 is CASSFTGTYGYTF. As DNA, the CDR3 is TGTGCCAGCAGCTTTACAGGGACGTATGGCTACACCTTC.